One T cell receptor beta chain is described in this entry. Its specificity is unknown. This entry comes from a study of breast tumors, draining lymph nodes, adjacent tissues. TCRdb reanalysed the multiplex PCR reads using MiXCR and keeps one entry per CDR3 protein. Here the sample spans about 20,000 distinct CDR3 sequences, about 54% being singletons. The study's findings and limits: Tumors had less TCR diversity than lymph nodes, more than nontumor tissue.

Looked up from germline, CDR1 is SQVTM and CDR2 is ANQGSEA. With 7 bases clipped from V and 6 bases from J, the junction kept 9 bases outside the gene matches. This CDR3 contains 14 residues. This chain connects TRBV29-1 to TRBJ2-1; 10 bases are shared with TRBD1. This clonotype was sampled from a female donor with breast cancer. Some clones in this sample may be carry-over from other donors' samples. The sample taken for sequencing was breast tumor tissue. CDR3 DNA: TGCAGCGCAAGCGACAGGGGGCTCGGCAATGAGCAGTTCTTC. This sequence encodes CSASDRGLGNEQFF.